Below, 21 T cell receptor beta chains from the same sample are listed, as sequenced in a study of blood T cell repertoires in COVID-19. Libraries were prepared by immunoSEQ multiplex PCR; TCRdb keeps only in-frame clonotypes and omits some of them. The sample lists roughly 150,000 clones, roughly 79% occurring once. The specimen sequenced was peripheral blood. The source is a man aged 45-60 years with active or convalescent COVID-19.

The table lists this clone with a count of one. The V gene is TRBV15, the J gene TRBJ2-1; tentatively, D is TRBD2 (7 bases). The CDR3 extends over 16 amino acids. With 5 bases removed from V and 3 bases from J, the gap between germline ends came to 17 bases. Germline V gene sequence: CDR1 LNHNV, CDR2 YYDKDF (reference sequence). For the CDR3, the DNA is TGTGCCACCAGCGAAGAGGGGGGGACTATCTACAATGAGCAGTTCTTC. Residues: CATSEEGGTIYNEQFF.

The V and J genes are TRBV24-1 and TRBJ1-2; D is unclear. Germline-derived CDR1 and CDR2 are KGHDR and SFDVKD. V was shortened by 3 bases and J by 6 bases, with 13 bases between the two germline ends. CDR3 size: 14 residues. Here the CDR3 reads CATSDAIDPNGYTF. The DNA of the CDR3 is TGTGCCACCAGTGATGCTATTGATCCCAATGGCTACACCTTC.

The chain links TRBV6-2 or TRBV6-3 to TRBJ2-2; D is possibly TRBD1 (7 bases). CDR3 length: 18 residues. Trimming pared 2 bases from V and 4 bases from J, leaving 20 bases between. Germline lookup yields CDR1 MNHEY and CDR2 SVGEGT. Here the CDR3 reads CASSYSRGVGGFTGELFF. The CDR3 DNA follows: TGTGCCAGCAGTTACAGCAGGGGGGTAGGGGGATTCACCGGGGAGCTGTTTTTT.

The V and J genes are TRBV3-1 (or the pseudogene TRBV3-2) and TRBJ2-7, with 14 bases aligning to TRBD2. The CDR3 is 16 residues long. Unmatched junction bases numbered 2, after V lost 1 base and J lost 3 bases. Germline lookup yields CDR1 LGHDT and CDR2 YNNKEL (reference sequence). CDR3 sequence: CASSQGLAGGVYEQYF. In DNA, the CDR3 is TGTGCCAGCAGCCAAGGACTAGCGGGAGGGGTCTACGAGCAGTACTTC.

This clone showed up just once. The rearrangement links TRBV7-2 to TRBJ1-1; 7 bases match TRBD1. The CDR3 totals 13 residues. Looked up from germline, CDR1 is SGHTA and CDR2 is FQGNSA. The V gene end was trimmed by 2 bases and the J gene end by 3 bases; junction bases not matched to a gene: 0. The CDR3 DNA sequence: TGTGCCAGCAGCTTAACAGGGGACACTGAAGCTTTCTTT. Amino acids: CASSLTGDTEAFF.

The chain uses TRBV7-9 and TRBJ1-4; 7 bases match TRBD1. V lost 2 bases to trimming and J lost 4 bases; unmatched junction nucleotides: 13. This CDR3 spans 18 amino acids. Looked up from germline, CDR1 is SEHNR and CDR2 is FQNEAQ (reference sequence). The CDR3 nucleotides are TGTGCCAGCAGCTTAAGAGCGATCCGGGACAGCTATAATGAAAAACTGTTTTTT. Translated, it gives CASSLRAIRDSYNEKLFF.

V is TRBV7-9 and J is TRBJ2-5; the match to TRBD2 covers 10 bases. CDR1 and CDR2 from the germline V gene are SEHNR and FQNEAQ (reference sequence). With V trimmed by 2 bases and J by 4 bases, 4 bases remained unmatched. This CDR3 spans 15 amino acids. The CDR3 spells CASSLRAGGPETQYF. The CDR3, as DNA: TGTGCCAGCAGCTTAAGAGCGGGAGGGCCAGAGACCCAGTACTTC.

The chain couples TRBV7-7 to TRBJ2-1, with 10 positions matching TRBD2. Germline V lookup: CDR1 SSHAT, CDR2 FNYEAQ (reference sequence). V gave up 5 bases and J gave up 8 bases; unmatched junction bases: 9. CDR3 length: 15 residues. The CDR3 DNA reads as TGTGCCAGCAGCATCGGGACTAGCGACACTCATGAGCAGTTCTTC. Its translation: CASSIGTSDTHEQFF.

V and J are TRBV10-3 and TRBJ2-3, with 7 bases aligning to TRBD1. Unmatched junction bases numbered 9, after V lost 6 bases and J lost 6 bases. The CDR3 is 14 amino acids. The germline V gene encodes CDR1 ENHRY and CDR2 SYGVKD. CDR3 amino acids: CAIRRDSEADTQYF. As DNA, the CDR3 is TGTGCCATCAGACGGGACAGCGAGGCGGATACGCAGTATTTT.

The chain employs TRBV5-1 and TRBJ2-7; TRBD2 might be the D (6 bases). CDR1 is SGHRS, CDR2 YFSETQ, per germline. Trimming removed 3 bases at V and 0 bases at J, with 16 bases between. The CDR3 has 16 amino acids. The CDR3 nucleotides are TGCGCCAGCAGCTATGCCGGGACTGGAAGCTCCTACGAGCAGTACTTC. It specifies CASSYAGTGSSYEQYF.

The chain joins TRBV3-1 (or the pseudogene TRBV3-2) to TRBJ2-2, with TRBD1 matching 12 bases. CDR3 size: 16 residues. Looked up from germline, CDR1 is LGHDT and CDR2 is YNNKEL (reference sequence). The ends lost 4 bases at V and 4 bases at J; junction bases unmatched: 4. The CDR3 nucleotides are TGTGCCAGCAGCCGGGGACAGGGGGCCCTCACCGGGGAGCTGTTTTTT. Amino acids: CASSRGQGALTGELFF.

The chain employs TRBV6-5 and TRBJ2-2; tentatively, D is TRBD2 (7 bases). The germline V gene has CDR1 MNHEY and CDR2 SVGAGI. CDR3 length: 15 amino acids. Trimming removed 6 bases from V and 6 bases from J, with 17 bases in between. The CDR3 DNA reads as TGTGCCAGCAGGAGGGCAGGGGAGGGACCCGGGGAGCTGTTTTTT. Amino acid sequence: CASRRAGEGPGELFF.

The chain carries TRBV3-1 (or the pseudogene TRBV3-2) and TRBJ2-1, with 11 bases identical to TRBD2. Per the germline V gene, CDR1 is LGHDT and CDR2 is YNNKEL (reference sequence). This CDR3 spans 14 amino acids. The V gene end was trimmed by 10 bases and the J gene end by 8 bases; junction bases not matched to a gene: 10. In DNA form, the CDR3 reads TGTGCCACCTCGACTAGCGGGATTAGTCATGAGCAGTTCTTC. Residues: CATSTSGISHEQFF.

The CDR3 nucleotides read TGCGCCAGCAGCCACCGAGCTAGCCTTGAGCAGTTCTTC. Translation: CASSHRASLEQFF. The rearrangement joins TRBV10-1 to TRBJ2-1, with a tentative D call TRBD2 (5 bases). This CDR3 contains 13 residues. V dropped 6 bases and J dropped 9 bases, with 15 bases sitting between them. The germline CDR1 and CDR2 sequences are WNHNN and SYGVQD (reference sequence).

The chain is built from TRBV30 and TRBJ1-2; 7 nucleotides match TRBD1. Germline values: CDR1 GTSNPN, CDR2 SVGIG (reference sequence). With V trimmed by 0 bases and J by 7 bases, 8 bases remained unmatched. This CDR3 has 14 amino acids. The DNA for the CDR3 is TGTGCCTGGAGTGTGGACAGGCATTCGAGTGGCTACACCTTC. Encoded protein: CAWSVDRHSSGYTF.

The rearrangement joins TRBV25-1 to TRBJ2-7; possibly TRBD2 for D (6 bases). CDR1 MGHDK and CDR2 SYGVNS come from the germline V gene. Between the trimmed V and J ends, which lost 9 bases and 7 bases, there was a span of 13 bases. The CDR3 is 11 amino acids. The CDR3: CASRVAGEQYF. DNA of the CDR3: TGTGCCAGTCGGGTCGCGGGGGAGCAGTACTTC.

The CDR3 reads CASSFGETQYF. The CDR3, as DNA: TGTGCCAGCAGCTTCGGAGAGACCCAGTACTTC. V and J are TRBV5-6 and TRBJ2-5; D ambiguous. The V gene lost 2 bases and the J gene lost 4 bases, with 3 bases spanning the gap. CDR3 size: 11 residues. CDR1 is SGHDT, CDR2 YYEEEE, per germline.

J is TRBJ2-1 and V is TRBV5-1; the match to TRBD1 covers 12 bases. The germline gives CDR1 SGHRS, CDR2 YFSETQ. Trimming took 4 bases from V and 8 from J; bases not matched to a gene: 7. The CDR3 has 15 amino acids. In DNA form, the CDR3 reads TGCGCCAGCAGCGGGGAGGGACAGGGGGCGGATGAGCAGTTCTTC. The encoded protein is CASSGEGQGADEQFF.

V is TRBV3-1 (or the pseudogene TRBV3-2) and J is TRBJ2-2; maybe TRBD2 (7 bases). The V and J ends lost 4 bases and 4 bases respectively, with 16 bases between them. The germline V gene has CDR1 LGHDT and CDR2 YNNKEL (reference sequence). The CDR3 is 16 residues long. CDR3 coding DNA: TGTGCCAGCAGCCCAAGGAGGGGGAGGGTCACCGGGGAGCTGTTTTTT. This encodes CASSPRRGRVTGELFF.

The CDR3 spells CASSPTGLETQYF. The CDR3 region has the DNA TGTGCCAGCAGCCCGACAGGGTTAGAGACCCAGTACTTC. The chain couples TRBV7-3 to TRBJ2-5, with TRBD1 matching over 7 bases. This CDR3 has 13 amino acids. Germline V gene data show CDR1 as SGHTA and CDR2 as FQGTGA. The trim removed 5 bases at V and 4 bases at J, leaving 4 bases unmatched.

This chain's CDR3 is CASSLGGYSPLHF. The DNA for the CDR3 is TGTGCCAGCAGTTTAGGAGGGTATTCACCCCTCCACTTT. The chain employs TRBV12-3 or TRBV12-4 and TRBJ1-6; D gene ambiguous. Trimming took 1 base from V and 8 from J, leaving 6 bases between them. This CDR3 is 13 amino acids long.